This TCR beta chain emerged from a study of T-cell reconstitution after alpha-beta-depleted transplantation in children. Study findings and constraints: From newly produced T cells came most of the T-cell counts and diversity one year after transplant. The high TCRbeta diversity at day 60 in some patients came from surviving recipient T cells and thymic progenitors. Roughly two months post-transplant, alpha-beta T cells reportedly originated from several hundred graft clones that had expanded.

In this sample, this clonotype turned up many times. Its antigen is not identified. Preparing the TCRbeta library involved the use of unique molecular identifiers. TCRdb re-called the PCR reads with MiXCR, one entry per CDR3 protein. The table lists about 830,000 distinct CDR3 sequences, roughly 15% of them singletons. The origin of this receptor is a male patient under 18 who had a stem cell transplant for acute lymphoblastic leukemia, so the T cells may come from the graft donor. The specimen comprised PBMCs, mostly from graft donor cells, sampled 360 days after TCRalphabeta/CD19-depleted stem cell transplant.

The CDR3 protein is CSARVHGRTVYEQYF. CDR3 DNA sequence: TGCAGTGCTAGAGTCCACGGGAGAACGGTGTACGAGCAGTACTTC. The J gene is TRBJ2-7, the V gene TRBV20-1; a possible D gene is TRBD2 (6 bases). V lost 1 base and J 4 bases, leaving 17 bases between the germline ends. Germline V gene data show CDR1 as DFQATT and CDR2 as SNEGSKA (reference sequence). This CDR3 spans 15 amino acids.